This T cell receptor beta chain was observed in a study of CD8 T cells in ankylosing spondylitis. Broader study findings: Apparently characteristic of ankylosing spondylitis blood was a TCR beta motif (about 8 highly homologous variants). Those disease-linked clones were CD8+; they were also relatively rare in peripheral blood.

To note about this clonotype: Its antigen is not identified.

The length of the CDR3 is 15 residues. Germline CDR1 reads SGHDN; CDR2 reads FVKESK. V was clipped by 3 bases and J by 8 bases; unmatched bases: 9. Each TCR beta library was made by quantitative 5'-RACE that incorporated molecular barcodes. TCRdb re-called the 5' RACE reads through MiXCR, storing one row per CDR3 protein. This table has around 250,000 distinct CDR3 sequences, roughly 10% appearing once. The sample was blood, either unsorted or a sorted T cell fraction (not recorded which). This receptor was taken from a male donor with ankylosing spondylitis or in good health (not recorded which). The V gene is TRBV14, the J gene TRBJ2-1; 8 positions agree with TRBD2. The DNA of the CDR3 is TGTGCCAGCAGCCAGGGACTAGTTTTGTGGGATGAGCAGTTCTTC. This gives the protein CASSQGLVLWDEQFF.